The sequence of this T cell receptor beta chain was determined in a study of shared clonotypes between healthy human individuals. Per the germline V gene, CDR1 is SEHNR and CDR2 is FQNEAQ (reference sequence). The trim removed 4 bases at V and 3 bases at J, leaving 5 bases unmatched. The CDR3 runs 14 residues. To note about this clone: No antigen is known for it.

Each sample came from a Caucasian adult donor living in Nashville, Tennessee. Under the authors' procedure: Junction-only immunoSEQ data arrived without quality scores, meaning filtering differed. TCRdb keeps only in-frame clones here, not all; method: immunoSEQ multiplex PCR. V, J and clone size were drawn from that table, and D and trimming were deduced from the DNA. The sample includes approximately 1,500,000 clones, about 96% of them seen just once. Study outcomes and limitations: In this cohort, only blood was sampled, and tissue repertoires likely differ.

Material for sequencing was naive CD4+ T cells sorted from blood. Noted subset: CD45RA+ positively selected. The receptor comes from a man younger than 40 in good health. J is TRBJ2-5 and V is TRBV7-9; 7 nucleotides align to TRBD1. The CDR3 bases are TGTGCCAGCAGCTCCTCAGGGGGAAAAGAGACCCAGTACTTC. Encoded protein: CASSSSGGKETQYF.